The 30 T cell receptor beta chains below all came from one sample that was sequenced in a study of T cell responses to AZD1222 COVID-19 vaccine. Using immunoSEQ multiplex PCR, the repertoire was profiled, and TCRdb retains in-frame clones only, with some absent. The sample lists around 140,000 clones; over 85% were seen once. This material consisted of peripheral blood, taken on day 0 of AZD1222 vaccination. These receptors all come from an adult in good health.

CDR3 nucleotides: TGTGCCGGAGCGGGGGGCAGCACCGGGGAGCTGTTTTTT. Translated: CAGAGGSTGELFF. V and J are TRBV5-4 and TRBJ2-2, with 9 bases lining up with TRBD2. Losses at the gene ends were 10 bases for V and 4 bases for J; bases not matched to a gene: 5. CDR1 is SGHNT, CDR2 YYREEE, per germline (reference sequence). This CDR3 region has 13 residues.

V usage is TRBV6-1 and J usage is TRBJ2-1; TRBD2 agrees at 7 bases. CDR3 length: 14 residues. After removal of 1 base from V and 13 bases from J, the junction contained 10 bases not matched to a gene. Looked up from germline, CDR1 is MNHNS and CDR2 is SASEGT. The CDR3 here is CASSEVRLARGQFF. CDR3 coding DNA: TGTGCCAGCAGTGAAGTGCGACTAGCCCGGGGACAGTTCTTC.

Here the CDR3 DNA reads TGTGCCAGCAGTTCGGACAGTCTCAGTGCCAATCAGCCCCAGCATTTT. This translates into CASSSDSLSANQPQHF. This chain links TRBV28 with TRBJ1-5; D is possibly TRBD1 (6 bases). Germline loops: CDR1 MDHEN, CDR2 SYDVKM. V shed 4 bases and J shed 3 bases, with 16 bases lying between them. CDR3 length: 16 amino acids.

This chain joins TRBV7-2 and TRBJ2-3, with 7 nucleotides matching TRBD2. After removal of 0 bases from V and 5 bases from J, the junction contained 11 bases not matched to a gene. This CDR3 has 17 amino acids. Looked up from germline, CDR1 is SGHTA and CDR2 is FQGNSA. The CDR3 loop reads CASSLAGGGWRVDTQYF. CDR3 bases: TGTGCCAGCAGCTTAGCTGGGGGAGGGTGGAGGGTAGATACGCAGTATTTT.

The chain combines TRBV6-5 with TRBJ1-2; 7 bases match TRBD1. The germline CDR1 and CDR2 sequences are MNHEY and SVGAGI. The CDR3 is made up of 15 amino acids. V dropped 2 bases and J dropped 7; count of bases not matched to a gene: 10. The CDR3 DNA reads TGTGCCAGCAGTTACGAACTCGACAGGGAGGGTGGCTACACCTTC. It is translated as CASSYELDREGGYTF.

This clone came up once. V usage is TRBV7-2 and J usage is TRBJ1-1, with TRBD1 as a possible D gene (6 bases). With 0 bases removed from V and 11 bases from J, the gap between germline ends came to 13 bases. This CDR3 comprises 13 residues. Looked up from germline, CDR1 is SGHTA and CDR2 is FQGNSA. The CDR3 coding sequence is TGTGCCAGCAGCTTAGCGGGGGGACATCGGGCTTTCTTT. Translated: CASSLAGGHRAFF.

The J gene is TRBJ1-2, the V gene TRBV24-1; weak D call: TRBD1 (5 bases). This CDR3 spans 16 amino acids. Trimming cost V 4 bases and J 7 bases, with 21 bases left between them. The V gene's germline CDR1 is KGHDR and CDR2 SFDVKD. CDR3 nucleotides: TGTGCCACCAGTGACCCGGCCCAGGGAGGTTACTCTGGCTACACCTTC. This sequence encodes CATSDPAQGGYSGYTF.

This clone was counted between two and nine times. The chain carries TRBV5-1 and TRBJ2-2; D perhaps matches TRBD2 (5 bases). The CDR3 loop spans 14 amino acids. Germline lookup yields CDR1 SGHRS and CDR2 YFSETQ. V was shortened by 2 bases and J by 1 base, with 6 bases between the two germline ends. The CDR3 loop reads CASSFGGNTGELFF. Here the CDR3 DNA reads TGCGCCAGCAGCTTCGGAGGGAACACCGGGGAGCTGTTTTTT.

This chain uses TRBV12-5 with TRBJ2-1; the D is unclear. This CDR3 spans 12 amino acids. Germline V gene data show CDR1 as LGHNT and CDR2 as FRNRAP. Trimming took 3 bases from V and 7 from J, leaving 7 bases between them. This chain's CDR3 is CASGFSWNEQFF. As DNA, the CDR3 is TGTGCTAGTGGTTTCTCCTGGAATGAGCAGTTCTTC.

The chain joins TRBV10-3 to TRBJ1-2; D is unresolved. Trimming shortened V by 4 bases and J by 8 bases, and 11 bases separated the two germline ends. The CDR3 has 12 amino acids. Germline CDR1 reads ENHRY; CDR2 reads SYGVKD. The CDR3 protein is CAISVPRLGYTF. The DNA of the CDR3 is TGTGCCATCAGTGTCCCCCGCCTGGGCTACACCTTC.

V is TRBV7-2 and J is TRBJ2-3; 11 nucleotides line up with TRBD2. Trimming at V came to 3 bases and at J to 6 bases, leaving 2 bases not matched to a gene. Germline loops: CDR1 SGHTA, CDR2 FQGNSA. There are 14 residues in the CDR3. CDR3 residues: CASSLTSGTDTQYF. The CDR3 DNA sequence: TGTGCCAGCAGCTTGACTAGCGGGACCGATACGCAGTATTTT.

The rearrangement links TRBV18 to TRBJ2-3; D remains unclear. The germline CDR1 and CDR2 sequences are KGHSH and LQKENI. Trimming removed 6 bases from V and 4 bases from J, with 5 bases in between. This CDR3 region has 11 residues. The CDR3 region has the DNA TGTGCCAGCTCGGCTCCAGATACGCAGTATTTT. Protein product: CASSAPDTQYF. Supplemented by reference TRBV18 and TRBJ2-3, the full variable domain reads NAGVMQNPRHLVRRRGQEARLRCSPMKGHSHVYWYRQLPEEGLKFMVYLQKENIIDESGMPKERFSAEFPKEGPSILRIQQVVRGDSAAYFCASSAPDTQYFGPGTRLTVL.

The V gene is TRBV6-1, the J gene TRBJ1-5; D is uncertain. The CDR3 contains 14 residues. The germline gives CDR1 MNHNS, CDR2 SASEGT. Between the trimmed V and J ends, which lost 2 bases and 7 bases, there was a span of 12 bases. CDR3 coding DNA: TGTGCCAGCAGTGAAAGGGATCGGAGGCAGCCCCAGCATTTT. Its protein product is CASSERDRRQPQHF.

V gene TRBV30 combines with J gene TRBJ1-1; TRBD1 might be the D (5 bases). Looked up from germline, CDR1 is GTSNPN and CDR2 is SVGIG (reference sequence). The CDR3 covers 12 residues. V lost 6 bases and J 5 bases, leaving 13 bases between the germline ends. The CDR3 sequence is CACSPGGTEAFF. CDR3 nucleotide sequence: TGTGCCTGCTCGCCTGGGGGAACTGAAGCTTTCTTT.

The chain employs TRBV7-9 and TRBJ1-2; 7 bases match TRBD1. Trimming cost V 5 bases and J 8 bases; bases outside gene matches: 14. CDR3 size: 15 residues. CDR1 is SEHNR, CDR2 FQNEAQ, per germline (reference sequence). This CDR3 is CASSRDIQGVRGYTF. CDR3 coding DNA: TGTGCCAGCAGCCGAGACATCCAGGGGGTACGGGGCTACACCTTC.

The rearrangement uses TRBV7-6 and TRBJ2-1; 8 nucleotides align to TRBD2. V shed 2 bases, J shed 4 bases, and the junction held 22 bases outside the gene matches. This CDR3 contains 21 residues. In germline, CDR1 is SGHVS, CDR2 FNYEAQ. For the CDR3, the DNA is TGTGCCAGCAGCTTACACCGCGTAGCGGGGTCGTTAAATTCCCTATACAATGAGCAGTTCTTC. Protein: CASSLHRVAGSLNSLYNEQFF.

The V gene is TRBV30, the J gene TRBJ2-1, with 9 bases aligning to TRBD2. Germline assignment: CDR1 GTSNPN and CDR2 SVGIG (reference sequence). The CDR3 is made up of 17 amino acids. V shed 1 base, J shed 4 bases, and the junction held 11 bases outside the gene matches. CDR3 sequence: CAWSGVPSGALYNEQFF. The CDR3 DNA reads TGTGCCTGGAGTGGGGTGCCTAGCGGGGCCCTTTACAATGAGCAGTTCTTC.

The chain has TRBV25-1 and TRBJ2-5; 8 bases match TRBD1. Per germline, CDR1 MGHDK and CDR2 SYGVNS. This CDR3 has 14 amino acids. V shed 5 bases, J shed 5 bases, and the junction held 7 bases outside the gene matches. The CDR3 sequence is CASSIRTGPETQYF. Written as DNA, the CDR3 is TGTGCCAGCAGTATCAGGACAGGGCCGGAGACCCAGTACTTC.

This chain connects TRBV18 to TRBJ2-1, with D unclear. CDR3 length: 11 residues. Germline V gene sequence: CDR1 KGHSH, CDR2 LQKENI. Trimming removed 4 bases at V and 8 bases at J, with 6 bases between. CDR3 amino acids: CASSLSHEQFF. The CDR3 DNA reads as TGTGCCAGCTCACTTAGTCATGAGCAGTTCTTC.

This chain joins TRBV28 and TRBJ2-7; D possibly corresponds to TRBD1 (5 bases). CDR1 MDHEN and CDR2 SYDVKM come from the germline V gene. The V end lost 9 bases, the J end lost 7 bases, and 28 bases lay between the germline ends. This CDR3 contains 16 residues. The CDR3 region is CASLAQYTRDLEEQYF. CDR3 in DNA: TGTGCCAGTCTCGCGCAATATACCAGGGATTTGGAGGAGCAGTACTTC.

The V gene is TRBV19, the J gene TRBJ2-5, with a weak D call TRBD1 (6 bases). CDR1 and CDR2 (germline): LNHDA, SQIVND (reference sequence). CDR3 length: 13 residues. V was trimmed by 9 bases and J by 3 bases, leaving 14 bases between them. CDR3 region: CASSAPGEETQYF. The DNA for the CDR3 is TGTGCCAGCTCAGCTCCAGGGGAAGAGACCCAGTACTTC.

The V call is TRBV6-1, the J call TRBJ2-1; TRBD2 might be the D (7 bases). CDR1 MNHNS and CDR2 SASEGT come from the germline V gene. V was cut by 0 bases and J by 9 bases, with 12 bases left in between. This CDR3 has 14 amino acids. The CDR3 reads CASSEAVGGGEQFF. The CDR3 DNA is TGTGCCAGCAGTGAAGCGGTGGGAGGGGGTGAGCAGTTCTTC.

This chain links TRBV7-9 with TRBJ1-5, with unresolved D. The V gene lost 3 bases and the J gene lost 15 bases, with 18 bases spanning the gap. Germline CDR1 SEHNR, CDR2 FQNEAQ (reference sequence). This CDR3 spans 13 amino acids. The CDR3 nucleotides read TGTGCCAGCAGCTTCGAGTCTTGGGGTGAAAGGCATTTT. Amino acid sequence: CASSFESWGERHF.

This clone has just one count. CDR3 coding DNA: TGTGCCACCAGTGATTTGGGACTAGCGGGTGGTGATGAGCAGTTCTTC. Translated, it gives CATSDLGLAGGDEQFF. V gene TRBV24-1 combines with J gene TRBJ2-1, with TRBD2 identical over 11 bases. With V trimmed by 0 bases and J by 8 bases, 5 bases remained unmatched. Looked up from germline, CDR1 is KGHDR and CDR2 is SFDVKD. The CDR3 covers 16 residues.

As DNA, the CDR3 is TGCGCCAGCAGCGCCTCGGGACAGGAGAACACTGAAGCTTTCTTT. As protein: CASSASGQENTEAFF. This chain uses TRBV5-1 with TRBJ1-1; 8 bases are shared with TRBD1. The V gene end was trimmed by 4 bases and the J gene end by 1 base; junction bases not matched to a gene: 6. This CDR3 spans 15 amino acids. Germline CDR1 is SGHRS and CDR2 is YFSETQ.

This chain uses TRBV15 with TRBJ1-4; D remains ambiguous. This CDR3 is 13 amino acids long. Germline loops: CDR1 LNHNV, CDR2 YYDKDF (reference sequence). Between the trimmed V and J ends, which lost 9 bases and 3 bases, there was a span of 11 bases. CDR3 sequence (DNA): TGTGCCACATCCTCCGCGGCTAATGAAAAACTGTTTTTT. This codes for CATSSAANEKLFF. The full variable domain, completed using reference TRBV15 and TRBJ1-4, is DAMVIQNPRYQVTQFGKPVTLSCSQTLNHNVMYWYQQKSSQAPKLLFHYYDKDFNNEADTPDNFQSRRPNTSFCFLDIRSPGLGDTAMYLCATSSAANEKLFFGSGTQLSVL.

The J gene is TRBJ1-1, the V gene TRBV6-1; tentative D call: TRBD1 (6 bases). V lost 4 bases, J lost 2 bases, and 17 bases lay in between. CDR1 and CDR2 from the germline V gene are MNHNS and SASEGT. CDR3 length equals 16 residues. In nucleotides, the CDR3 is TGTGCCAGCAGTGCCTCCCCCAGCAGGGGTAACACTGAAGCTTTCTTT. Residues: CASSASPSRGNTEAFF.

The rearrangement joins TRBV5-6 to TRBJ1-6; D is possibly TRBD1 (6 bases). V lost 1 base and J 4 bases, leaving 12 bases between the germline ends. This CDR3 contains 16 residues. The germline CDR1 and CDR2 sequences are SGHDT and YYEEEE. The CDR3 DNA reads TGTGCCAGCAGCTTGAGGGGGAACCTATATAATTCACCCCTCCACTTT. As protein: CASSLRGNLYNSPLHF. The complete variable domain, with remaining parts taken from reference TRBV5-6 and TRBJ1-6, reads DAGVTQSPTHLIKTRGQQVTLRCSPKSGHDTVSWYQQALGQGPQFIFQYYEEEERQRGNFPDRFSGHQFPNYSSELNVNALLLGDSALYLCASSLRGNLYNSPLHFGNGTRLTVT.

Here the CDR3 DNA reads TGTGCCAGCGGCACCCCCCAATTTCGGGATGGCTACACCTTC. Protein: CASGTPQFRDGYTF. This rearrangement joins TRBV2 to TRBJ1-2; D ambiguous. From germline, CDR1 is SNHLY and CDR2 FYNNEI. The V gene lost 8 bases and the J gene lost 6 bases, with 19 bases spanning the gap. The CDR3 sequence is 14 residues long.

The V call is TRBV18, the J call TRBJ1-3, with D unresolved. V was cut by 3 bases and J by 0 bases, with 12 bases left in between. The CDR3 totals 16 residues. The germline CDR1 and CDR2 sequences are KGHSH and LQKENI. CDR3: CASSPSPQSSGNTIYF. The CDR3 DNA reads as TGTGCCAGCTCACCGTCCCCGCAGAGCTCTGGAAACACCATATATTTT.